This is a list of T cell receptor beta chains from one sample in a study of blood T cell repertoires in COVID-19. Clones were read by immunoSEQ multiplex PCR, and TCRdb kept only the in-frame ones, dropping some. The sample gives about 74,000 clones, around nine tenths of which show up once; under 2% is in the top ten. The sample consisted of peripheral blood. These receptors all come from a woman aged 80 or over with active or convalescent COVID-19. CDR3s include the opening cysteine and the closing phenylalanine or tryptophan. A D gene is named only where the DNA matches it firmly. Not all rows give a size; the values are once, few, many and, for expanded clones, a class.

cdr3_aa: CASSLARGSRSRGSPGNTIYF
cdr3_nt: TGTGCCAGCAGCTTAGCGCGGGGTAGCCGTAGTCGGGGGTCTCCTGGAAACACCATATATTTT
clone_size: NA
j_call: TRBJ1-3
v_call: TRBV7-8
d_call: NA

cdr3_aa: CASSLRRGRSSYNEQFF
cdr3_nt: TGTGCCAGCAGCTTACGAAGGGGGCGGAGCTCCTACAATGAGCAGTTCTTC
clone_size: NA
j_call: TRBJ2-1
v_call: TRBV7-9
d_call: TRBD1

cdr3_aa: CASSPSPVGKLFF
cdr3_nt: TGTGCCAGCAGCCCTTCCCCGGTCGGGAAACTGTTTTTT
clone_size: NA
j_call: TRBJ1-4
v_call: TRBV7-7
d_call: NA

cdr3_aa: CASSPSGGLGQPQHF
cdr3_nt: TGTGCCAGCAGTCCCTCCGGGGGACTTGGTCAGCCCCAGCATTTT
clone_size: NA
j_call: TRBJ1-5
v_call: TRBV6-5
d_call: NA

cdr3_aa: CASNEDRVQETQYF
cdr3_nt: TGTGCCAGCAACGAGGACAGGGTCCAAGAGACCCAGTACTTC
clone_size: NA
j_call: TRBJ2-5
v_call: TRBV2
d_call: TRBD1

cdr3_aa: CASSIQQGTHYGYTF
cdr3_nt: TGTGCCAGTAGTATTCAACAGGGGACACACTATGGCTACACCTTC
clone_size: few
j_call: TRBJ1-2
v_call: TRBV19
d_call: TRBD1

cdr3_aa: CASSLNTIYF
cdr3_nt: TGTGCCAGTAGTCTAAACACCATATATTTT
clone_size: NA
j_call: TRBJ1-3
v_call: TRBV19
d_call: NA

cdr3_aa: CASSKEAGFPSGNTIYF
cdr3_nt: TGTGCCAGCAGCAAAGAGGCAGGGTTCCCCTCTGGAAACACCATATATTTT
clone_size: NA
j_call: TRBJ1-3
v_call: TRBV21-1
d_call: NA

cdr3_aa: CASSLGGQGDQPQHF
cdr3_nt: TGCGCCAGCAGCTTGGGGGGACAGGGGGATCAGCCCCAGCATTTT
clone_size: NA
j_call: TRBJ1-5
v_call: TRBV5-1
d_call: TRBD1

cdr3_aa: CSVKDRGPNEKLFF
cdr3_nt: TGCAGCGTGAAGGACAGGGGCCCTAATGAAAAACTGTTTTTT
clone_size: NA
j_call: TRBJ1-4
v_call: TRBV29-1
d_call: TRBD1

cdr3_aa: CASSPRGQGIHYGYTF
cdr3_nt: TGTGCCAGCTCACCCCGGGGACAGGGTATACACTATGGCTACACCTTC
clone_size: NA
j_call: TRBJ1-2
v_call: TRBV18
d_call: TRBD1

cdr3_aa: CASSQEIGRGRESLETQYF
cdr3_nt: TGTGCCAGCAGCCAAGAAATAGGACGGGGCCGGGAGTCCCTAGAGACCCAGTACTTC
clone_size: NA
j_call: TRBJ2-5
v_call: TRBV4-2
d_call: NA

cdr3_aa: CSVERGGTDTQYF
cdr3_nt: TGCAGCGTTGAACGGGGTGGCACAGATACGCAGTATTTT
clone_size: NA
j_call: TRBJ2-3
v_call: TRBV29-1
d_call: NA

cdr3_aa: CASSLTALIFNSPLHF
cdr3_nt: TGTGCCAGCAGCTTGACAGCCCTGATCTTCAATTCACCCCTCCACTTT
clone_size: NA
j_call: TRBJ1-6
v_call: TRBV5-5
d_call: NA

cdr3_aa: CASSSVGEGADTQYF
cdr3_nt: TGTGCCAGCAGTTCGGTAGGGGAGGGGGCAGATACGCAGTATTTT
clone_size: NA
j_call: TRBJ2-3
v_call: TRBV28
d_call: NA

cdr3_aa: CASSRIWRGGADTQYF
cdr3_nt: TGTGCCAGCAGTCGGATCTGGCGGGGGGGTGCAGATACGCAGTATTTT
clone_size: NA
j_call: TRBJ2-3
v_call: TRBV7-2
d_call: TRBD2

cdr3_aa: CASSLNGEAFF
cdr3_nt: TGTGCCAGCAGCTTAAACGGTGAAGCTTTCTTT
clone_size: NA
j_call: TRBJ1-1
v_call: TRBV11-3
d_call: NA

cdr3_aa: CASSRSGTKGGQYF
cdr3_nt: TGTGCCAGCAGCAGAAGCGGGACAAAGGGAGGGCAGTACTTC
clone_size: few
j_call: TRBJ2-7
v_call: TRBV7-2
d_call: NA

cdr3_aa: CASSRQGVGTGELFF
cdr3_nt: TGTGCCAGCAGTCGACAGGGGGTAGGGACCGGGGAGCTGTTTTTT
clone_size: NA
j_call: TRBJ2-2
v_call: TRBV6-5
d_call: TRBD1

cdr3_aa: CASSFTKGAYEQYF
cdr3_nt: TGTGCCAGCAGTTTCACAAAGGGGGCCTACGAGCAGTACTTC
clone_size: NA
j_call: TRBJ2-7
v_call: TRBV6-6
d_call: NA

cdr3_aa: CSAQGNYGYTF
cdr3_nt: TGCAGTGCCCAGGGGAACTATGGCTACACCTTC
clone_size: NA
j_call: TRBJ1-2
v_call: TRBV20-1
d_call: NA

cdr3_aa: CASSADRTGANVLTF
cdr3_nt: TGTGCCAGCAGTGCGGACAGGACTGGGGCCAACGTCCTGACTTTC
clone_size: NA
j_call: TRBJ2-6
v_call: TRBV2
d_call: TRBD1

cdr3_aa: CASSPQGGEQYF
cdr3_nt: TGTGCCAGCTCACCACAGGGAGGCGAGCAGTACTTC
clone_size: NA
j_call: TRBJ2-7
v_call: TRBV18
d_call: NA

cdr3_aa: CATSRDRPGLAGGRNEQFF
cdr3_nt: TGTGCCACCAGCAGAGATCGCCCGGGACTAGCGGGAGGAAGGAATGAGCAGTTCTTC
clone_size: NA
j_call: TRBJ2-1
v_call: TRBV15
d_call: TRBD2

cdr3_aa: CASSLVGRVTNEQFF
cdr3_nt: TGTGCCAGCAGCTTAGTCGGCAGGGTTACAAATGAGCAGTTCTTC
clone_size: NA
j_call: TRBJ2-1
v_call: TRBV11-3
d_call: NA

cdr3_aa: CASSVFGTGVTGELFF
cdr3_nt: TGTGCCAGCAGTGTGTTTGGGACAGGGGTCACCGGGGAGCTGTTTTTT
clone_size: NA
j_call: TRBJ2-2
v_call: TRBV2
d_call: TRBD1

cdr3_aa: CASKGAGSLHGGSPLHF
cdr3_nt: TGTGCCAGTAAAGGGGCAGGATCCCTCCACGGTGGTTCACCCCTCCACTTT
clone_size: NA
j_call: TRBJ1-6
v_call: TRBV19
d_call: NA

cdr3_aa: CASSQTGYTEAFF
cdr3_nt: TGTGCCAGCAGCCAAACAGGGTACACTGAAGCTTTCTTT
clone_size: once
j_call: TRBJ1-1
v_call: TRBV3-1/TRBV3-2
d_call: NA

cdr3_aa: CASSPSRGGDNQPQHF
cdr3_nt: TGTGCCAGCAGCCCGTCGAGGGGAGGGGACAATCAGCCCCAGCATTTT
clone_size: NA
j_call: TRBJ1-5
v_call: TRBV7-8
d_call: NA

cdr3_aa: CASSQMGGRKLRNEQFF
cdr3_nt: TGTGCCAGCAGCCAAATGGGCGGGAGGAAACTACGCAATGAGCAGTTCTTC
clone_size: NA
j_call: TRBJ2-1
v_call: TRBV3-1/TRBV3-2
d_call: TRBD2

cdr3_aa: CATSLLSGRGDEQYF
cdr3_nt: TGTGCAACCTCGCTTCTGTCAGGGAGGGGCGACGAGCAGTACTTC
clone_size: NA
j_call: TRBJ2-7
v_call: TRBV12-2
d_call: NA

cdr3_aa: CASHAGGGEQFF
cdr3_nt: TGTGCCAGCCACGCGGGGGGGGGCGAGCAGTTCTTC
clone_size: NA
j_call: TRBJ2-1
v_call: TRBV3-1/TRBV3-2
d_call: TRBD2

cdr3_aa: CAIREGTYEQYF
cdr3_nt: TGTGCCATCAGGGAGGGCACCTACGAGCAGTACTTC
clone_size: NA
j_call: TRBJ2-7
v_call: TRBV10-3
d_call: NA

cdr3_aa: CASSLSDRGTGELFF
cdr3_nt: TGTGCCAGTAGTTTGTCGGACAGGGGAACCGGGGAGCTGTTTTTT
clone_size: NA
j_call: TRBJ2-2
v_call: TRBV19
d_call: TRBD1

cdr3_aa: CATSRDRLLAGGRHEQFF
cdr3_nt: TGTGCCACCAGCAGAGACCGCCTGCTAGCGGGAGGTCGGCATGAGCAGTTCTTC
clone_size: few
j_call: TRBJ2-1
v_call: TRBV15
d_call: TRBD2

cdr3_aa: CASSSVRYEQYF
cdr3_nt: TGTGCCAGCAGCTCAGTCAGATACGAGCAGTACTTC
clone_size: NA
j_call: TRBJ2-7
v_call: TRBV7-2
d_call: NA

cdr3_aa: CATSRHIGGDQPQHF
cdr3_nt: TGTGCCACCAGCCGGCACATCGGAGGGGATCAGCCCCAGCATTTT
clone_size: NA
j_call: TRBJ1-5
v_call: TRBV15
d_call: NA

cdr3_aa: CASRRGRPGDEQYF
cdr3_nt: TGTGCCAGCCGCCGGGGACGGCCGGGGGACGAGCAGTACTTC
clone_size: NA
j_call: TRBJ2-7
v_call: TRBV6-5
d_call: NA

cdr3_aa: CASRETGEQTQYF
cdr3_nt: TGTGCCAGCAGAGAGACAGGGGAGCAGACGCAGTATTTT
clone_size: NA
j_call: TRBJ2-3
v_call: TRBV6-5
d_call: TRBD1

cdr3_aa: CATSDSGDGNTEAFF
cdr3_nt: TGTGCCACCAGTGACTCGGGGGACGGGAACACTGAAGCTTTCTTT
clone_size: NA
j_call: TRBJ1-1
v_call: TRBV24-1
d_call: NA

cdr3_aa: CASSLWDRGTKNIQYF
cdr3_nt: TGTGCCAGCAGTTTATGGGACAGGGGAACCAAAAACATTCAGTACTTC
clone_size: NA
j_call: TRBJ2-4
v_call: TRBV6-2/TRBV6-3
d_call: TRBD1

cdr3_aa: CASADGGGYGYTF
cdr3_nt: TGCGCCAGCGCGGACGGGGGAGGCTATGGCTACACCTTC
clone_size: NA
j_call: TRBJ1-2
v_call: TRBV5-1
d_call: NA

cdr3_aa: CASSALAGGTEAFF
cdr3_nt: TGTGCCAGCAGCGCCTTGGCCGGCGGCACTGAAGCTTTCTTT
clone_size: NA
j_call: TRBJ1-1
v_call: TRBV9
d_call: NA

cdr3_aa: CASSGRTALNRGNTEAFF
cdr3_nt: TGTGCCAGCAGCGGGAGGACAGCTCTTAACCGGGGGAACACTGAAGCTTTCTTT
clone_size: once
j_call: TRBJ1-1
v_call: TRBV9
d_call: NA

cdr3_aa: CASSFIQALYSNQPQHF
cdr3_nt: TGTGCCAGCAGTTTTATACAGGCGCTTTATAGCAATCAGCCCCAGCATTTT
clone_size: NA
j_call: TRBJ1-5
v_call: TRBV27
d_call: NA

cdr3_aa: CASSQRLAGTYEQYF
cdr3_nt: TGTGCCAGCAGTCAGAGACTAGCGGGAACCTACGAGCAGTACTTC
clone_size: few
j_call: TRBJ2-7
v_call: TRBV6-5
d_call: TRBD2

cdr3_aa: CAWSASYRGSSYEQYF
cdr3_nt: TGTGCCTGGAGTGCTTCTTACCGCGGCAGCTCCTACGAGCAGTACTTC
clone_size: NA
j_call: TRBJ2-7
v_call: TRBV30
d_call: NA

cdr3_aa: CASSLRMDRVNEQFF
cdr3_nt: TGTGCCAGCAGCTTGAGAATGGACAGGGTCAATGAGCAGTTCTTC
clone_size: NA
j_call: TRBJ2-1
v_call: TRBV7-9
d_call: TRBD1

cdr3_aa: CASSDPQGANEKLFF
cdr3_nt: TGCGCCAGCAGCGATCCACAGGGGGCTAATGAAAAACTGTTTTTT
clone_size: NA
j_call: TRBJ1-4
v_call: TRBV5-1
d_call: TRBD1

cdr3_aa: CATSDPVGTSGRISTGELFF
cdr3_nt: TGTGCCACCAGTGACCCCGTCGGGACTAGCGGGAGAATTAGCACCGGGGAGCTGTTTTTT
clone_size: NA
j_call: TRBJ2-2
v_call: TRBV24-1
d_call: TRBD2

cdr3_aa: CASSAQVASGIYEQYF
cdr3_nt: TGTGCCAGCAGCGCTCAGGTGGCTAGCGGTATCTACGAGCAGTACTTC
clone_size: NA
j_call: TRBJ2-7
v_call: TRBV9
d_call: TRBD2